This TCR beta chain was documented in a study of blood T cells in healthy people across ages. Alongside a J-beta primer mix, a sample-barcoded 5' primer served in a second PCR lasting about 7 to 11 cycles. TCRdb re-called the 5' RACE reads with MiXCR, one entry per CDR3 protein. The sample consists of fewer than 650,000 distinct CDR3 sequences, around 27% of them appearing once. This CDR3 contains 16 residues. V trimming: 4 bases; J trimming: 5 bases; junction bases outside the gene matches: 11. Germline V gene lookup returns CDR1 SNHLY and CDR2 FYNNEI. The sample was also linked to a second study, of T cells of mothers and their children. That investigation notes: When the second PCR was run, its M1S primer added sample barcodes and 2-4 random nucleotides. Sequencing got over 8 million TCR beta CDR3 reads from each mother and some 3 million from each child. Related mother-child pairs shared slightly more overlap than unrelated pairs, but the difference was non-significant.

The gene calls are TRBV2 and TRBJ2-5; 9 bases are a match to TRBD2. This receptor was identified in a boy between 2 and 10 years old in good health. Material: blood. This CDR3 reads CASSAEAGGRFETQYF. In nucleotides, the CDR3 is TGTGCCAGCAGTGCTGAGGCGGGAGGGCGATTTGAGACCCAGTACTTC.